This is a list of T cell receptor beta chains from one sample in a study of OX40 agonist ivuxolimab in advanced cancers. Produced via immunoSEQ multiplex PCR; TCRdb's table is partial and in-frame only. The table includes approximately 100,000 clones, 90% detected once. Specimen: CD4+ or CD8+ T cells sorted from blood, collected in a trial of the OX40 agonist ivuxolimab. These TCRs come from an adult with an advanced solid tumor such as melanoma, head and neck, liver or kidney cancer. The CDR3 runs from the conserved cysteine through the conserved F or W. D genes are given only for firm matches. The listing skips clone size in some rows; elsewhere it reads once, few, many or a size class.

j_call: TRBJ2-6; d_call: TRBD2; v_call: TRBV7-6; clone_size: NA; cdr3_nt: TGTGCCAGCAGCCTCCGGACTAGCGGGGCTCTCTCTGGGGCCAACGTCCTGACTTTC; cdr3_aa: CASSLRTSGALSGANVLTF
j_call: TRBJ1-2; d_call: NA; v_call: TRBV6-5; clone_size: NA; cdr3_nt: TGTGCCAGCAGTTACTCTAATAGCCCCTATGGCTACACCTTC; cdr3_aa: CASSYSNSPYGYTF
j_call: TRBJ2-7; d_call: TRBD1; v_call: TRBV5-4; clone_size: NA; cdr3_nt: TGTGCCAGCAACACACAGACAGGGGCCTCCTACGAGCAGTACTTC; cdr3_aa: CASNTQTGASYEQYF
j_call: TRBJ1-3; d_call: NA; v_call: TRBV15; clone_size: once; cdr3_nt: TGTGCCACCAGCAGAGATTTTGCGGGTAATGTTAGGTATTTT; cdr3_aa: CATSRDFAGNVRYF
j_call: TRBJ2-7; d_call: NA; v_call: TRBV6-5; clone_size: NA; cdr3_nt: TGTGCCACCACAGGTCCCGACTCCTACGAGCAGTACTTC; cdr3_aa: CATTGPDSYEQYF
j_call: TRBJ2-7; d_call: NA; v_call: TRBV28; clone_size: NA; cdr3_nt: TGTGCCAGCAGTTCGTACACCCCTTCTAGTTACGAGCAGTACTTC; cdr3_aa: CASSSYTPSSYEQYF
j_call: TRBJ2-1; d_call: NA; v_call: TRBV21-1; clone_size: NA; cdr3_nt: TGTGCCAGCAGCAAAGCGGGGACAGGGAAGTGTCGAGACGCCAACAATGAGCAGTTCTTC; cdr3_aa: CASSKAGTGKCRDANNEQFF
j_call: TRBJ2-2; d_call: NA; v_call: TRBV30; clone_size: NA; cdr3_nt: TGTGCCTGGTCAAGAGGTGCGAACACCGGGGAGCTGTTTTTT; cdr3_aa: CAWSRGANTGELFF
j_call: TRBJ2-1; d_call: TRBD2; v_call: TRBV29-1; clone_size: NA; cdr3_nt: TGCAGCGTTGAGACTAGCGGGGGGCCTGAGCAGTTCTTC; cdr3_aa: CSVETSGGPEQFF
j_call: TRBJ2-3; d_call: TRBD2; v_call: TRBV18; clone_size: NA; cdr3_nt: TGTGCCAGCTCTTGGCGGGGGGACACAGATACGCAGTATTTT; cdr3_aa: CASSWRGDTDTQYF
j_call: TRBJ2-1; d_call: TRBD2; v_call: TRBV7-2; clone_size: NA; cdr3_nt: TGTGCCAGCAGCTTCCCAGGAGCCGGGAGGGAGCAGTTCTTC; cdr3_aa: CASSFPGAGREQFF
j_call: TRBJ2-6; d_call: NA; v_call: TRBV6-5; clone_size: NA; cdr3_nt: TGTGCCAGCAGTTACTACAGCTCTGGGGCCAACGTCCTGACTTTC; cdr3_aa: CASSYYSSGANVLTF
j_call: TRBJ2-7; d_call: NA; v_call: TRBV6-5; clone_size: once; cdr3_nt: TGTGCCAGCAGCCATCCACAGGGCTTCCACGAGCAGTACTTC; cdr3_aa: CASSHPQGFHEQYF
j_call: TRBJ1-2; d_call: NA; v_call: TRBV11-1; clone_size: NA; cdr3_nt: TGTGCCAGCAGCTTAGAATTCGACCCGACAGGCCCCCTTGGTGGCTACACCTTC; cdr3_aa: CASSLEFDPTGPLGGYTF
j_call: TRBJ2-7; d_call: TRBD2; v_call: TRBV5-1; clone_size: NA; cdr3_nt: TGCGCCAGCAGCCAGCGGGGGGACTCCTACGAGCAGTACTTC; cdr3_aa: CASSQRGDSYEQYF
j_call: TRBJ2-5; d_call: TRBD1; v_call: TRBV7-7; clone_size: NA; cdr3_nt: TGTGCCAGCAGCCCGACGGGACAGAGGAGAGAGACCCAGTACTTC; cdr3_aa: CASSPTGQRRETQYF
j_call: TRBJ1-4; d_call: NA; v_call: TRBV28; clone_size: NA; cdr3_nt: TGTGCCAGCGAAAAGACAACTAATGAAAAACTGTTTTTT; cdr3_aa: CASEKTTNEKLFF
j_call: TRBJ2-7; d_call: NA; v_call: TRBV6-1; clone_size: NA; cdr3_nt: TGTGCCAGCAGTTCCCGGACAGCCAACTCCTACGAGCAGTACTTC; cdr3_aa: CASSSRTANSYEQYF
j_call: TRBJ1-1; d_call: TRBD1; v_call: TRBV7-3; clone_size: NA; cdr3_nt: TGTGCCAGCAGCTTATTGGGACAGGGTGCCACTGAAGCTTTCTTT; cdr3_aa: CASSLLGQGATEAFF
j_call: TRBJ1-2; d_call: TRBD1; v_call: TRBV7-2; clone_size: NA; cdr3_nt: TGTGCCAGCGGACCCGGGACAGGGAACTATGGCTACACCTTC; cdr3_aa: CASGPGTGNYGYTF
j_call: TRBJ1-2; d_call: NA; v_call: TRBV4-1; clone_size: NA; cdr3_nt: TGCGCCAGCAGCCCAGGAAGGGGTAGGGCTAACTATGGCTACACCTTC; cdr3_aa: CASSPGRGRANYGYTF
j_call: TRBJ2-3; d_call: TRBD2; v_call: TRBV5-6; clone_size: NA; cdr3_nt: TGTGCCAGCAGCAGGGGGCCTCCGACTAGCGGGGGCACAGATACGCAGTATTTT; cdr3_aa: CASSRGPPTSGGTDTQYF
j_call: TRBJ2-2; d_call: NA; v_call: TRBV2; clone_size: NA; cdr3_nt: TGTGCCAGCAAGGGAACCGGGGAGCTGTTTTTT; cdr3_aa: CASKGTGELFF
j_call: TRBJ2-5; d_call: TRBD2; v_call: TRBV28; clone_size: NA; cdr3_nt: TGTGCCAGCAGTCCAAGCGGGGGGGCCTGGGAGACCCAGTACTTC; cdr3_aa: CASSPSGGAWETQYF
j_call: TRBJ1-1; d_call: NA; v_call: TRBV28; clone_size: NA; cdr3_nt: TGTGCCAGCAGTTCCCCATCAGGGACGAACCCAGTCGAAGCTTTCTTT; cdr3_aa: CASSSPSGTNPVEAFF
j_call: TRBJ1-5; d_call: TRBD1; v_call: TRBV5-5; clone_size: NA; cdr3_nt: TGTGCCAGCAGCCTAACAGGGGTGTCAAATCAGCCCCAGCATTTT; cdr3_aa: CASSLTGVSNQPQHF
j_call: TRBJ1-2; d_call: NA; v_call: TRBV2; clone_size: NA; cdr3_nt: TGTGCCAGCAGTTCTCAGGGACTCTATGGCTACACCTTC; cdr3_aa: CASSSQGLYGYTF
j_call: TRBJ2-5; d_call: TRBD2; v_call: TRBV5-5; clone_size: NA; cdr3_nt: TGTGCCAGCAGTGGCGGGGGGGCCAGGGAGACCCAGTACTTC; cdr3_aa: CASSGGGARETQYF
j_call: TRBJ2-5; d_call: TRBD2; v_call: TRBV6-5; clone_size: NA; cdr3_nt: TGTGCCAGCAGTTATCGGCTAGCGGGGGCAGGGACCCAGTACTTC; cdr3_aa: CASSYRLAGAGTQYF
j_call: TRBJ1-5; d_call: TRBD1; v_call: TRBV6-1; clone_size: NA; cdr3_nt: TGTGCCAGCACCCTCGAGGGACAGGGGAATCAGCCCCAGCATTTT; cdr3_aa: CASTLEGQGNQPQHF
j_call: TRBJ1-2; d_call: NA; v_call: TRBV4-2; clone_size: once; cdr3_nt: TGTGCCAGCAGCCAAGATGTAGGGTTCTATGGCTACACCTTC; cdr3_aa: CASSQDVGFYGYTF
j_call: TRBJ1-6; d_call: NA; v_call: TRBV5-4; clone_size: NA; cdr3_nt: TGTGCCAGCAGCTTGTGGGGGCTTGGGTCACCCCTCCACTTT; cdr3_aa: CASSLWGLGSPLHF
j_call: TRBJ1-2; d_call: NA; v_call: TRBV11-2; clone_size: NA; cdr3_nt: TGTGCCAGCAGCTTAAATCAGGGAGGCTATGGCTACACCTTC; cdr3_aa: CASSLNQGGYGYTF
j_call: TRBJ2-7; d_call: NA; v_call: TRBV27; clone_size: NA; cdr3_nt: TGTGCCAGCAGTTTAGGGGGACGTGGGGAGCAGTACTTC; cdr3_aa: CASSLGGRGEQYF
j_call: TRBJ2-2; d_call: TRBD1; v_call: TRBV28; clone_size: NA; cdr3_nt: TGTGCCAGCAGGCCGGGACAGGGGAACACCGGGGAGCTGTTTTTT; cdr3_aa: CASRPGQGNTGELFF
j_call: TRBJ1-2; d_call: NA; v_call: TRBV28; clone_size: NA; cdr3_nt: TGTGCCAGCACGAGACGTGTTTCTTATGGCTACACCTTC; cdr3_aa: CASTRRVSYGYTF
j_call: TRBJ2-7; d_call: TRBD1; v_call: TRBV10-2; clone_size: NA; cdr3_nt: TGCGCCAGCAGTGGGGACAGACGGTCCTACGAGCAGTACTTC; cdr3_aa: CASSGDRRSYEQYF
j_call: TRBJ1-4; d_call: TRBD1; v_call: TRBV15; clone_size: NA; cdr3_nt: TGTGCCACCAGCAGAGATCAGGGGGGAACTAATGAAAAACTGTTTTTT; cdr3_aa: CATSRDQGGTNEKLFF
j_call: TRBJ2-5; d_call: TRBD2; v_call: TRBV5-6; clone_size: NA; cdr3_nt: TGTGCCAGCAGCTTACACTTAGCGGGGGGACTCCAAGAGACCCAGTACTTC; cdr3_aa: CASSLHLAGGLQETQYF
j_call: TRBJ1-6; d_call: NA; v_call: TRBV6-1; clone_size: NA; cdr3_nt: TGTGCCAGCAGTGAACAGGGCTCTCAAAATTCACCCCTCCACTTT; cdr3_aa: CASSEQGSQNSPLHF
j_call: TRBJ1-5; d_call: NA; v_call: TRBV11-2; clone_size: NA; cdr3_nt: TGTGCCAGCAGCTTAGTAGGGGGGGGCAATCAGCCCCAGCATTTT; cdr3_aa: CASSLVGGGNQPQHF
j_call: TRBJ2-5; d_call: TRBD2; v_call: TRBV5-1; clone_size: NA; cdr3_nt: TGCGCCAGCTTCCAGCGGGGGCTAGAGACCCAGTACTTC; cdr3_aa: CASFQRGLETQYF
j_call: TRBJ1-4; d_call: TRBD1; v_call: TRBV5-1; clone_size: once; cdr3_nt: TGCGCCAGCAGCCTCGGACAGGATAATGAAAAACTGTTTTTT; cdr3_aa: CASSLGQDNEKLFF
j_call: TRBJ1-6; d_call: NA; v_call: TRBV7-9; clone_size: few; cdr3_nt: TGTGCCAGCAGCTATGACACTCGCCCCTCACCCCTCCACTTT; cdr3_aa: CASSYDTRPSPLHF
j_call: TRBJ1-4; d_call: NA; v_call: TRBV6-1; clone_size: NA; cdr3_nt: TGTGCCAGCAGCCCCCAAGAGATAGAAAAACTGTTTTTT; cdr3_aa: CASSPQEIEKLFF
j_call: TRBJ1-2; d_call: TRBD1; v_call: TRBV19; clone_size: NA; cdr3_nt: TGTGCCAGTAGACAGACAGGGATGGGGTACTATGGCTACACCTTC; cdr3_aa: CASRQTGMGYYGYTF
j_call: TRBJ2-7; d_call: TRBD1; v_call: TRBV7-2; clone_size: NA; cdr3_nt: TGTGCCAGCAGCTTACTGGACAGGGGGCAAGAGCAGTACTTC; cdr3_aa: CASSLLDRGQEQYF
j_call: TRBJ1-2; d_call: NA; v_call: TRBV4-3; clone_size: NA; cdr3_nt: TGCGCCAGCAGCCAAGTCTTGGGGGGGATAGGCGGCTACACCTTC; cdr3_aa: CASSQVLGGIGGYTF
j_call: TRBJ2-5; d_call: NA; v_call: TRBV10-3; clone_size: NA; cdr3_nt: TGTGCCATCAGTGAACAGGAAGAGACCCAGTACTTC; cdr3_aa: CAISEQEETQYF
j_call: TRBJ2-7; d_call: TRBD1; v_call: TRBV4-1; clone_size: NA; cdr3_nt: TGCGCCAGCAGCCAAGATGGGACAGGGGCTTTTAAAGGGCAGTACTTC; cdr3_aa: CASSQDGTGAFKGQYF
j_call: TRBJ2-2; d_call: TRBD2; v_call: TRBV6-4; clone_size: few; cdr3_nt: TGTGCCAGCAGAGGGACTAGCGGGGCCGGGGAGCTGTTTTTT; cdr3_aa: CASRGTSGAGELFF
j_call: TRBJ1-3; d_call: NA; v_call: TRBV7-6; clone_size: NA; cdr3_nt: TGTGCCAGCAGCTTAGCCCCGCCAGGCAGGGGAGGAGGAAACACCATATATTTT; cdr3_aa: CASSLAPPGRGGGNTIYF
j_call: TRBJ1-2; d_call: NA; v_call: TRBV5-1; clone_size: NA; cdr3_nt: TGCGCCAGCAGCTTGTCAGGGGAGAGGGGCTACACCTTC; cdr3_aa: CASSLSGERGYTF
j_call: TRBJ2-7; d_call: NA; v_call: TRBV10-1; clone_size: once; cdr3_nt: TGCGCCAGCAGTATGTCGGGGACCTCGTTGGCCGGTAGGAACGAGCAGTACTTC; cdr3_aa: CASSMSGTSLAGRNEQYF
j_call: TRBJ1-2; d_call: NA; v_call: TRBV6-1; clone_size: NA; cdr3_nt: TGTGCCAGCAGTGACCACTATGGCTACACCTTC; cdr3_aa: CASSDHYGYTF
j_call: TRBJ1-4; d_call: NA; v_call: TRBV27; clone_size: NA; cdr3_nt: TGTGCCAGCAGTTTAAGGCCTCCCCCCGGTGAAAAACTGTTTTTT; cdr3_aa: CASSLRPPPGEKLFF
j_call: TRBJ1-5; d_call: TRBD1; v_call: TRBV30; clone_size: NA; cdr3_nt: TGTGCCTGGAGTGTACCCGGGACAGTAAATCAGCCCCAGCATTTT; cdr3_aa: CAWSVPGTVNQPQHF
j_call: TRBJ1-1; d_call: TRBD1; v_call: TRBV2; clone_size: NA; cdr3_nt: TGTGCCAGCAGTTTATCGACAGGGGTAGGAAGCACTGAAGCTTTCTTT; cdr3_aa: CASSLSTGVGSTEAFF
j_call: TRBJ1-5; d_call: TRBD1; v_call: TRBV30; clone_size: NA; cdr3_nt: TGTGCCTGGAGTGTACGACAGGGGGGTATAGAGCCCCAGCATTTT; cdr3_aa: CAWSVRQGGIEPQHF
j_call: TRBJ2-3; d_call: NA; v_call: TRBV29-1; clone_size: once; cdr3_nt: TGCAGCGTTGAAGAATTTGAAGATACGCAGTATTTT; cdr3_aa: CSVEEFEDTQYF